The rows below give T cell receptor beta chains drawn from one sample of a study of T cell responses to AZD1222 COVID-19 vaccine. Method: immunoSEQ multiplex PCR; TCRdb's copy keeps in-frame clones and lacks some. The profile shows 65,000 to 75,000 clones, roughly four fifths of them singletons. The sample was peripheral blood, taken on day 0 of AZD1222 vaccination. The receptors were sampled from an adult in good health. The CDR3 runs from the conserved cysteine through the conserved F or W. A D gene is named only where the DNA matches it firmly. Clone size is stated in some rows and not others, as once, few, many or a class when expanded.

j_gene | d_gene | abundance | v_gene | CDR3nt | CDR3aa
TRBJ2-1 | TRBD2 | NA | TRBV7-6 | TGTGCCAGCAGCCGACTAGCAGGTGAGCAGTTCTTC | CASSRLAGEQFF
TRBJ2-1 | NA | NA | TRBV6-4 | TGTGCCAGCAGTGAGGGGCCTAGCTCCTACAATGAGCAGTTCTTC | CASSEGPSSYNEQFF
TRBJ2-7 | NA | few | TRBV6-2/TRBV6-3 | TGTGCCAGCAGTTACGACAGGCCCATACTAAAGCAGTACTTC | CASSYDRPILKQYF
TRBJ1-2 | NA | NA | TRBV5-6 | TGTGCCAGCAGCTTGGCCACATGGGGGGCGCTTGGCTACACCTTC | CASSLATWGALGYTF
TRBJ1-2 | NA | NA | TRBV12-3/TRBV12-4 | TGTGCCAGCAGTTACATGGGCTATGGCTACACCTTC | CASSYMGYGYTF
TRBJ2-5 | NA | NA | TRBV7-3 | TGTGCCAGCAGCTTAACCGAGGGGATAGAGACCCAGTACTTC | CASSLTEGIETQYF
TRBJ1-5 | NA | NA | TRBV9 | TGTGCCAGCAGCGTGGACACCAATCAGCCCCAGCATTTT | CASSVDTNQPQHF
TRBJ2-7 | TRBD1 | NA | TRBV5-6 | TGTGCCAGCAGCTTGGCCCGGACAGGGGGACGGTACGAGCAGTACTTC | CASSLARTGGRYEQYF
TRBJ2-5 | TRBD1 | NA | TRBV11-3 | TGTGCCAGCAGTTCAGGACAGGGGGGGACCCAAGAGACCCAGTACTTC | CASSSGQGGTQETQYF
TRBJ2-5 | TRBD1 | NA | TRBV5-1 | TGCGCCAGCAGCTCAGGGGGCAAGGGACTGCAAGAGACCCAGTACTTC | CASSSGGKGLQETQYF
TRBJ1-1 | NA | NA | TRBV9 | TGTGCCAGCAGCGTTGGACAGAGCCCTGAAGCTTTCTTT | CASSVGQSPEAFF
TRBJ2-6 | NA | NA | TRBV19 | TGTGCCAGTAGTCCCCCCGGGACCCCGACTAGGAGTGGCAACGTCCTGACTTTC | CASSPPGTPTRSGNVLTF
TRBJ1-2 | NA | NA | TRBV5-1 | TGCGCCAGCACTAGATCCCGGGACACTCTCGGCGGCTACACCTTC | CASTRSRDTLGGYTF
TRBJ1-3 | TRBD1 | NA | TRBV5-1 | TGCGCCAGCAGCTCGGAGGGACAGGGGTCAATTGGAAACACCATATATTTT | CASSSEGQGSIGNTIYF
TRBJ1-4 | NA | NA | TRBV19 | TGTGCCAGTAGTCCCTGGACAGCGTTTAATGAAAAACTGTTTTTT | CASSPWTAFNEKLFF
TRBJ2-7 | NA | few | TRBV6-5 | TGTGCCAGCAGTTACCTCGCCACAGGGAACTACGAGCAGTACTTC | CASSYLATGNYEQYF
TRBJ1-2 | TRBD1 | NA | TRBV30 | TGTGCCTGGAGTTGGGGGACAGGGACCGTTAACTATGGCTACACCTTC | CAWSWGTGTVNYGYTF
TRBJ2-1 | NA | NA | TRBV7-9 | TGTGCCAGCAGCCCCTCGGAGGGGGACCCCTATAGCTCCTACAATGAGCAGTTCTTC | CASSPSEGDPYSSYNEQFF
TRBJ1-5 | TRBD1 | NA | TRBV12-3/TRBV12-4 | TGTGCCAGCAGGGGGACAGTTGGTCAGCCCCAGCATTTT | CASRGTVGQPQHF
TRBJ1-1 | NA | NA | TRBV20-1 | TGCAGTGCTAGTGGGGATAATGAAGCTTTCTTT | CSASGDNEAFF
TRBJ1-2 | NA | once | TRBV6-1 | TGTGCCAGCAGTGAGGCCCGGGGACACCACAACTATGGCTACACCTTC | CASSEARGHHNYGYTF
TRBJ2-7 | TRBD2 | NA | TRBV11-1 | TGTGCCAGCAGCTCGAGGGGGAGTAGCGGGGGCGAGCAGTACTTC | CASSSRGSSGGEQYF
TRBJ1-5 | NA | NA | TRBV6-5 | TGTGCCAGCACCGGGGGTTACAATCAGCCCCAGCATTTT | CASTGGYNQPQHF
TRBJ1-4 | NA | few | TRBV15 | TGTGCCACCAGCAGGTTCGGACAGAATGAAAAACTGTTTTTT | CATSRFGQNEKLFF
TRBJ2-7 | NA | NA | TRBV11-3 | TGTGCCAGCAGCTTAGGGACAGCCTTCTACGAGCAGTACTTC | CASSLGTAFYEQYF
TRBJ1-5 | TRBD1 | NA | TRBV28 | TGTGCCAGCAGTGCCAGGGGGCAGGGCAATCAGCCCCAGCATTTT | CASSARGQGNQPQHF
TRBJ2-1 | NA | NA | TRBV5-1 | TGCGCCAGCAGCTTGGTAGGGGGGATTACGAATGAGCAGTTCTTC | CASSLVGGITNEQFF
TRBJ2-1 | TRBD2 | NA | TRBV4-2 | TGTGCCAGCAGCCAAGATGGGCTAGCGGAATACAATGAGCAGTTCTTC | CASSQDGLAEYNEQFF
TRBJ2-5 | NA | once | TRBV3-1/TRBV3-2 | TGTGCCAGCAGCGGGGTACAAGAGACCCAGTACTTC | CASSGVQETQYF
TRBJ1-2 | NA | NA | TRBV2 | TGTGCCAGCAGTGATCAAGGCTACACCTTC | CASSDQGYTF
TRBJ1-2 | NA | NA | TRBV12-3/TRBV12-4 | TGTGCCAGCAGTTTGAGGGGATCCTATGGCTACACCTTC | CASSLRGSYGYTF
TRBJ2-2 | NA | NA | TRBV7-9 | TGTGCCAGCAGGGGTATCGGGGAGCTGTTTTTT | CASRGIGELFF
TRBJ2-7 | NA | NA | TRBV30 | TGTGCCTGGGGCCCGAGCTCCTACGAGCAGTACTTC | CAWGPSSYEQYF
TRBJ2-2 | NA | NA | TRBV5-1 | TGCGCCAGCAGCTTGGCCTCGGGGTACGGCGGGGAGCTGTTTTTT | CASSLASGYGGELFF
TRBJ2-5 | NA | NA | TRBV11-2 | TGTGCCAGCAGCCGCAGAGAGGGTCGACTAGGAGAGACCCAGTACTTC | CASSRREGRLGETQYF
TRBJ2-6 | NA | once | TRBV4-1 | TGCGCCAGCAGCCATCCCGGGCGACCCGGGGCCAACGTCCTGACTTTC | CASSHPGRPGANVLTF
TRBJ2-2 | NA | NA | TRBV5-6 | TGTGCCAGCAGCTCAACAGCGAACACCGGGGAGCTGTTTTTT | CASSSTANTGELFF
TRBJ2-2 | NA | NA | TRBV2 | TGTGCCAGCAGTGTCGCGAACACCGGGGAGCTGTTTTTT | CASSVANTGELFF
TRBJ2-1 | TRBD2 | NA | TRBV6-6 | TGTGCCAGCAGCTTACTAGCGGGGACCTACAATGAGCAGTTCTTC | CASSLLAGTYNEQFF
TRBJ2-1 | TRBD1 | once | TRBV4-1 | TGCGCCAGCAGCCAAGAGGACAGGGGGCACAATGAGCAGTTCTTC | CASSQEDRGHNEQFF
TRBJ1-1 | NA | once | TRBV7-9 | TGTGCCAGCAGCTTAGCGGCGTACATGAACACTGAAGCTTTCTTT | CASSLAAYMNTEAFF
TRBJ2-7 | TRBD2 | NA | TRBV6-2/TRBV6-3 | TGTGCCAGCAGTTCCCCCCAACTAGCGGGGGGGCGATACGAGCAGTACTTC | CASSSPQLAGGRYEQYF
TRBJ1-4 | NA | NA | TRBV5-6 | TGTGCCAGCAGCTATTGGAGTGGGAGGGGTGAAAAACTGTTTTTT | CASSYWSGRGEKLFF
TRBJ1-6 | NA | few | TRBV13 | TGTGCCAGCAGCTTGGGAGGGGCTAATTCACCCCTCCACTTT | CASSLGGANSPLHF
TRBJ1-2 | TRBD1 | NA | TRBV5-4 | TGTGCCAGCAGCCCGACAGGGGATCCTGGCTACACCTTC | CASSPTGDPGYTF
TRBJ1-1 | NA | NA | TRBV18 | TGTGCCAGCTCACCGGGGCAGGGGCCTGAGAACACTGAAGCTTTCTTT | CASSPGQGPENTEAFF
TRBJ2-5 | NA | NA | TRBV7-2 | TGTGCCAGCAGCTTAAACCCGGGGTCAGAGACCCAGTACTTC | CASSLNPGSETQYF
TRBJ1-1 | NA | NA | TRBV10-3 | TGTGCCATCCGGGACTCAAGGTTAATGAACACTGAAGCTTTCTTT | CAIRDSRLMNTEAFF
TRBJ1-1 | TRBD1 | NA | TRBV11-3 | TGTGCCAGCAGCTTAGATCCAGGGGGCTGGACTGAAGCTTTCTTT | CASSLDPGGWTEAFF
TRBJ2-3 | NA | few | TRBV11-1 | TGTGCCAGCAGCTTAACTCCGGCAGGGGAATTGCAGTATTTT | CASSLTPAGELQYF
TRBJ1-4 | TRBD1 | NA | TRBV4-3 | TGCGCCAGCAGCCAGCCGGGACAGGGCAATGAAAAACTGTTTTTT | CASSQPGQGNEKLFF
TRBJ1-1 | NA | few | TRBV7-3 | TGTGCCAGCAGCCGGGACGGGAACACTGAAGCTTTCTTT | CASSRDGNTEAFF
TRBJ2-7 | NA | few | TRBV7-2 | TGTGCCAGCAGAGGCCAAGGGAGCGAGCAGTACTTC | CASRGQGSEQYF
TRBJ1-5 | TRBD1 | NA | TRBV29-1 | TGCAGCTTTAGACAGGGAGATCAGCCCCAGCATTTT | CSFRQGDQPQHF
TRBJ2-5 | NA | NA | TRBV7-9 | TGTGCCAGCAGCCCGGGGACGGCGTATGAGACCCAGTACTTC | CASSPGTAYETQYF
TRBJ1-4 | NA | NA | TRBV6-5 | TGTGCCAGTAACAGGGTCCATAATGAAAAACTGTTTTTT | CASNRVHNEKLFF
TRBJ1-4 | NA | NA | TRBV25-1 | TGTGCCAGCAGTGAGTCAGGGTCTCCTAATGAAAAACTGTTTTTT | CASSESGSPNEKLFF
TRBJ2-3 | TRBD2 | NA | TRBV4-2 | TGTGCCAGCAGCCATAGGGGACGGACTAGCGGGGGTGGCGGCACAGATACGCAGTATTTT | CASSHRGRTSGGGGTDTQYF
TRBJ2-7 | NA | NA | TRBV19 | TGTGCCAGTAGTATTCAAGGGGGAGCCTACGAGCAGTACTTC | CASSIQGGAYEQYF
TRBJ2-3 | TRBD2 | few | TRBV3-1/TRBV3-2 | TGTGCCAGCAGCCGGGGAAGCGGGGCGATCACAGATACGCAGTATTTT | CASSRGSGAITDTQYF